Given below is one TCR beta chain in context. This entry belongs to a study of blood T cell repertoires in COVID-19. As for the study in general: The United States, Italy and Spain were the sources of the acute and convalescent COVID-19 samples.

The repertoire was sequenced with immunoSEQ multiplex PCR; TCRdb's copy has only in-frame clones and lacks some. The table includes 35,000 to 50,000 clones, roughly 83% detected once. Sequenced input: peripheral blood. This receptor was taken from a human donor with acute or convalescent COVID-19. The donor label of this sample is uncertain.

The CDR3 loop reads CASSTDSTYEQYF. The CDR3, as DNA: TGTGCCAGCAGTACGGACAGCACCTACGAGCAGTACTTC. The V gene is TRBV28, the J gene TRBJ2-7, with D perhaps matching TRBD1 (6 bases). The V and J ends lost 5 bases and 2 bases respectively, with 10 bases between them. CDR3 length equals 13 residues. Looked up from germline, CDR1 is MDHEN and CDR2 is SYDVKM.